This TCR beta chain was recovered during a study of T cells and Merkel cell carcinoma outcomes. Sequencing used immunoSEQ multiplex PCR; TCRdb keeps in-frame clones, though not all of them. The sample shows 10,000 to 15,000 clones, about 95% of them seen only once. CDR3 length equals 13 residues. Trimming shortened V by 2 bases and J by 3 bases, and 10 bases separated the two germline ends. The germline gives CDR1 GTSNPN, CDR2 SVGIG (reference sequence). The V gene is TRBV30, the J gene TRBJ1-1; a weak D match, TRBD1 (6 bases). The source is a human donor with Merkel cell carcinoma. The sequencing input was tumor tissue from Merkel cell carcinoma. CDR3 sequence (DNA): TGTGCCTGGAGTCTCCGACAGGACACTGAAGCTTTCTTT. Translated: CAWSLRQDTEAFF.